The next 11 T cell receptor beta chains were all read from a single sample in a study of blood T cell repertoires in COVID-19. Assay: immunoSEQ multiplex PCR; the TCRdb copy retains only in-frame clones and omits some. The sample lists some 150,000 clones; about 90% were seen once. Sequencing was performed on peripheral blood. The receptors here all came from a man aged 50 to 60 with acute or convalescent COVID-19.

V usage is TRBV5-4 and J usage is TRBJ2-5; D ambiguous. The CDR3 loop spans 13 amino acids. The germline V gene has CDR1 SGHNT and CDR2 YYREEE (reference sequence). The ends were cut back, 2 bases at V and 2 bases at J, with 7 bases in the middle. The DNA of the CDR3 is TGTGCCAGCAGCTTCTCGCGGCAAGAGACCCAGTACTTC. It codes for CASSFSRQETQYF.

This rearrangement joins TRBV4-1 to TRBJ2-5; 8 bases map to TRBD2. V shed 0 bases, J shed 1 base, and the junction held 7 bases outside the gene matches. Germline V CDR1 and CDR2: MGHRA, YSYEKL. The CDR3 is made up of 17 amino acids. The CDR3: CASSQESGGSTQETQYF. CDR3 coding DNA: TGCGCCAGCAGCCAAGAAAGCGGGGGCAGCACCCAAGAGACCCAGTACTTC.

The genes are TRBV24-1 and TRBJ1-6, with 9 bases matching TRBD1. The CDR3 sequence is 16 residues long. Germline V gives CDR1 KGHDR, CDR2 SFDVKD. V shed 4 bases, J shed 11 bases, and the junction held 11 bases outside the gene matches. The CDR3 loop reads CATSDRPGTGKAPLHF. The CDR3 DNA follows: TGTGCCACCAGTGACCGACCCGGGACAGGGAAGGCACCCCTCCACTTT.

The chain combines TRBV7-9 with TRBJ1-1, with a possible D match to TRBD1 (5 bases). The CDR3 covers 15 residues. Germline V lookup: CDR1 SEHNR, CDR2 FQNEAQ (reference sequence). Between the trimmed V and J ends, which lost 5 bases and 0 bases, there was a span of 13 bases. CDR3 residues: CASSIFPGMNTEAFF. CDR3 DNA: TGTGCCAGCAGCATCTTTCCAGGGATGAACACTGAAGCTTTCTTT.

The gene calls are TRBV30 and TRBJ2-2, with D unresolved. Germline lookup yields CDR1 GTSNPN and CDR2 SVGIG (reference sequence). Trimming took off 0 bases at V and 7 bases at J, with 12 bases between the two ends. The CDR3 length is 14 residues. This CDR3 reads CAWSVSVINGELFF. DNA of the CDR3: TGTGCCTGGAGTGTAAGCGTGATTAACGGGGAGCTGTTTTTT.

The rearrangement uses TRBV7-9 and TRBJ1-6; D uncertain. Per germline, CDR1 SEHNR and CDR2 FQNEAQ (reference sequence). The CDR3 runs to 12 residues. The V end was cut by 5 bases, the J end by 9 bases, with 8 bases between. In DNA, the CDR3 is TGTGCCAGCAGCGGTCCTACTTCACCCCTCCACTTT. Translated: CASSGPTSPLHF.

The J gene is TRBJ2-7, the V gene TRBV15; tentatively, D is TRBD1 (6 bases). Germline-derived CDR1 and CDR2 are LNHNV and YYDKDF (reference sequence). V was cut by 2 bases and J by 4 bases, with 6 bases left in between. The length of the CDR3 is 12 residues. The CDR3 coding sequence is TGTGCCACCAGCAGACAGGGGTACGAGCAGTACTTC. This sequence encodes CATSRQGYEQYF. The full variable domain, its missing parts supplied by reference TRBV15 and TRBJ2-7, is DAMVIQNPRYQVTQFGKPVTLSCSQTLNHNVMYWYQQKSSQAPKLLFHYYDKDFNNEADTPDNFQSRRPNTSFCFLDIRSPGLGDTAMYLCATSRQGYEQYFGPGTRLTVT.

The chain links TRBV10-3 to TRBJ2-3; a weak D match, TRBD2 (6 bases). This CDR3 is built from 13 residues. Germline V lookup: CDR1 ENHRY, CDR2 SYGVKD. Trimming removed 5 bases from V and 6 bases from J, with 12 bases in between. The CDR3 DNA sequence: TGTGCCATCAGTAGTGATGGGGGGGATACGCAGTATTTT. It translates to CAISSDGGDTQYF.

The CDR3 region is CASSEDNWAYGYTF. The CDR3 DNA is TGTGCCAGCAGCGAGGACAATTGGGCCTATGGCTACACCTTC. The genes are TRBV3-1 (or the pseudogene TRBV3-2) and TRBJ1-2, with D possibly being TRBD1 (5 bases). Germline CDR1 is LGHDT and CDR2 is YNNKEL (reference sequence). Trimming removed 5 bases from V and 4 bases from J, with 14 bases in between. The CDR3 runs to 14 residues.

About this clone itself: Other nucleotide sequences in the sample specify the same CDR3. The V call is TRBV9, the J call TRBJ2-1, with 14 positions matching TRBD2. Germline V CDR1 and CDR2: SGDLS, YYNGEE. The CDR3 covers 15 residues. J gave up 7 bases and V 2 bases, and 2 bases lay outside the gene matches. The CDR3 DNA reads TGTGCCAGCAGCGTGGGGACTAGCGGGAGTAATGAGCAGTTCTTC. Translated, it gives CASSVGTSGSNEQFF.

CDR3 sequence: CASSETVGGQGSYNEQFF. The CDR3 DNA is TGTGCCAGCAGTGAAACGGTCGGAGGCCAAGGCTCCTACAATGAGCAGTTCTTC. The genes are TRBV2 and TRBJ2-1, with D possibly being TRBD2 (5 bases). Trimming shortened V by 2 bases and J by 0 bases, and 17 bases separated the two germline ends. The CDR3 loop spans 18 amino acids. CDR1 SNHLY and CDR2 FYNNEI come from the germline V gene.